This is a list of T cell receptor beta chains from one sample in a study of spatial heterogeneity in lung cancer. TCRdb ran MiXCR on the 5' RACE reads and lists one entry per CDR3 protein. The table has 45,000 to 65,000 distinct CDR3 sequences, around 7.7% seen once. The sample here was PBMCs, taken at follow-up. These receptors originate from a female donor with early-stage non-small cell lung cancer. Each CDR3 is given with its conserved first and last residue. D genes are given only for firm matches. A clone size is listed for some rows: how often the clone was seen (once, few, many), or a class if it is expanded.

abundance,v_gene,j_gene,d_gene,CDR3aa,CDR3nt
many,TRBV6-2/TRBV6-3,TRBJ2-3,NA,CASRRPPTDTQYF,TGTGCCAGCCGACGGCCCCCCACAGATACGCAGTATTTT
NA,TRBV3-1,TRBJ1-4,NA,CASSQVADEKLFF,TGTGCCAGCAGCCAAGTGGCGGATGAAAAACTGTTTTTT
NA,TRBV19,TRBJ1-3,NA,CASQIRDLTSGNTIYF,TGTGCCAGCCAGATCCGGGACCTCACTTCTGGAAACACCATATATTTT
many,TRBV4-1,TRBJ2-1,NA,CASSQDWGLGSYNEQFF,TGCGCCAGCAGCCAAGATTGGGGACTTGGCTCCTACAATGAGCAGTTCTTC
few,TRBV4-2,TRBJ2-7,TRBD2,CASSQELAGAYEQYF,TGTGCCAGCAGCCAAGAGCTAGCGGGGGCCTACGAGCAGTACTTC
many,TRBV11-2,TRBJ2-5,NA,CASSLAPGAQETQYF,TGTGCCAGCAGCCTGGCCCCAGGGGCCCAAGAGACCCAGTACTTC
few,TRBV14,TRBJ1-4,NA,CASSQGLNEKLFF,TGTGCCAGCAGCCAAGGTCTCAATGAAAAACTGTTTTTT
many,TRBV4-1,TRBJ2-3,NA,CASSLIGGPSTDTQYF,TGCGCCAGCAGCCTCATCGGGGGACCTAGCACAGATACGCAGTATTTT
many,TRBV4-3,TRBJ2-3,TRBD1,CASRRRTGSATDTQYF,TGCGCCAGCAGGCGAAGGACAGGGTCGGCAACAGATACGCAGTATTTT
few,TRBV5-1,TRBJ2-7,NA,CASSYGVQSYEQYF,TGCGCCAGCAGCTACGGGGTCCAGTCCTACGAGCAGTACTTC
NA,TRBV18,TRBJ2-2,NA,CVSSPLSDAGGELFF,TGTGTCAGCTCACCTTTATCCGACGCCGGCGGGGAGCTGTTTTTT
many,TRBV28,TRBJ1-4,NA,CASSLPRKGQGGKKLFF,TGTGCCAGCAGTTTACCCCGCAAAGGCCAGGGCGGTAAAAAACTGTTTTTT
many,TRBV6-2/TRBV6-3,TRBJ2-1,NA,CAASTSYNEQFF,TGTGCCGCTTCCACAAGCTACAATGAGCAGTTCTTC
NA,TRBV19,TRBJ1-5,TRBD1,CASHTLHGQDQPQHF,TGTGCCAGTCACACTCTTCATGGACAGGATCAGCCCCAGCATTTT
many,TRBV20-1,TRBJ2-7,NA,CSARDGVGGAILYEQYF,TGCAGTGCTAGAGATGGGGTAGGGGGGGCTATTCTCTACGAGCAGTACTTC
few,TRBV11-2,TRBJ1-1,NA,CASSLAREMNTEAFF,TGTGCCAGCAGCTTAGCGAGGGAGATGAACACTGAAGCTTTCTTT
NA,TRBV28,TRBJ1-4,NA,CASSGATNEKLFF,TGTGCCAGCAGTGGTGCAACTAATGAAAAACTGTTTTTT
many,TRBV20-1,TRBJ2-3,NA,CSARVADTQYF,TGCAGTGCTAGAGTGGCAGATACGCAGTATTTT
few,TRBV9,TRBJ2-7,NA,CASSVDGNEQYF,TGTGCCAGCAGCGTGGATGGGAACGAGCAGTACTTC
many,TRBV28,TRBJ2-1,TRBD1,CASSLQGVSSYNEQFF,TGTGCCAGCAGTTTACAGGGGGTAAGCTCCTACAATGAGCAGTTCTTC
few,TRBV7-6,TRBJ2-3,NA,CASSHRAADTQYF,TGTGCCAGCAGCCACAGGGCCGCAGATACGCAGTATTTT
few,TRBV4-3,TRBJ2-2,NA,CASSQDHTGELFF,TGCGCCAGCAGCCAAGACCACACCGGGGAGCTGTTTTTT
few,TRBV20-1,TRBJ1-1,TRBD1,CSVLRDRGTEAFF,TGCAGTGTCCTCCGGGACAGGGGTACTGAAGCTTTCTTT
NA,TRBV7-3,TRBJ2-5,TRBD1,CASSFDRGETLYF,TGTGCCAGCAGCTTCGACAGGGGGGAGACCCTGTACTTC
few,TRBV5-5,TRBJ2-1,TRBD1,CASSRDYGTGYNEQFF,TGTGCCAGTTCGCGCGACTACGGGACAGGCTACAATGAGCAGTTCTTC
many,TRBV7-9,TRBJ2-2,NA,CASSRDGGELFF,TGTGCCAGCAGCAGAGACGGCGGGGAGCTGTTTTTT
many,TRBV6-5,TRBJ1-1,NA,CASSYSVQGRTEAFF,TGTGCCAGCAGTTACTCAGTCCAGGGGAGAACTGAAGCTTTCTTT
many,TRBV5-5,TRBJ2-6,NA,CASSPPGSGANVLTF,TGTGCCAGCAGCCCCCCTGGCTCTGGGGCCAACGTCCTGACTTTC
NA,TRBV20-1,TRBJ2-1,NA,CSARDAVRGSRQYNEQFF,TGCAGTGCTAGAGATGCTGTTAGGGGTTCCCGACAATACAATGAGCAGTTCTTC
NA,TRBV6-1,TRBJ1-2,TRBD1,CASRQLDRSDGYTF,TGTGCCAGCAGGCAATTGGACAGGTCAGATGGCTACACCTTC
many,TRBV28,TRBJ1-2,NA,CASSLFRVSNYGYTF,TGTGCCAGCAGTTTGTTCAGGGTTTCTAACTATGGCTACACCTTC
NA,TRBV5-1,TRBJ1-6,NA,CASSLEWGGGSPLHF,TGCGCCAGCAGCCTGGAGTGGGGGGGCGGCTCACCCCTCCACTTT
many,TRBV7-9,TRBJ1-2,NA,CASSTIPQWSYGYTF,TGTGCCAGCAGCACTATACCGCAGTGGAGCTATGGCTACACCTTC
many,TRBV5-1,TRBJ1-2,NA,CASSLHGRGDYGYTF,TGCGCCAGCAGCTTACATGGAAGGGGAGACTATGGCTACACCTTC
many,TRBV5-1,TRBJ2-1,TRBD2,CASSPWGGWNEQFF,TGCGCCAGCAGCCCCTGGGGGGGGTGGAATGAGCAGTTCTTC
many,TRBV7-2,TRBJ2-5,NA,CASSLALRGETQYF,TGTGCCAGCAGCTTAGCCTTGCGAGGGGAGACCCAGTACTTC
many,TRBV10-3,TRBJ2-7,NA,CAISNGGNEQYF,TGTGCCATCAGTAACGGTGGAAACGAGCAGTACTTC
NA,TRBV5-1,TRBJ1-3,NA,CASSLDGNGNIIYF,TGCGCCAGCAGCTTGGATGGTAACGGGAACATCATATATTTT
many,TRBV5-1,TRBJ1-4,TRBD1,CASSSRTGDEKLFF,TGCGCCAGCAGCTCGAGGACAGGGGATGAAAAACTGTTTTTT
few,TRBV20-1,TRBJ2-1,NA,CSAPLRGNNEQFF,TGCAGTGCTCCCCTCCGGGGTAACAATGAGCAGTTCTTC
many,TRBV5-6,TRBJ2-7,NA,CASSLAAASYEQYF,TGTGCCAGCAGCTTGGCCGCCGCCTCCTACGAGCAGTACTTC
NA,TRBV20-1,TRBJ1-6,NA,CSARPPSQYSPLHF,TGCAGTGCTAGACCCCCCAGCCAGTATTCACCCCTCCACTTT
few,TRBV12-3/TRBV12-4,TRBJ1-5,NA,CASSLAGKEPQHF,TGTGCCAGCAGTTTAGCAGGTAAAGAACCCCAGCATTTT
NA,TRBV5-1,TRBJ1-2,NA,CASSLSGTPTGSGYTF,TGCGCCAGCAGCTTGTCGGGCACACCTACCGGTTCTGGCTACACCTTC
many,TRBV19,TRBJ2-2,NA,CAARRGGRVTGELFF,TGTGCCGCGAGAAGAGGGGGACGCGTCACCGGGGAGCTGTTTTTT
few,TRBV6-5,TRBJ1-5,TRBD1,CASSYIRGHQPQHF,TGTGCCAGCAGTTACATTAGGGGGCACCAGCCCCAGCATTTT
few,TRBV6-2/TRBV6-3,TRBJ1-5,NA,CASRYGMGSQHF,TGTGCCAGCAGGTATGGGATGGGGTCCCAGCATTTT
many,TRBV28,TRBJ2-1,TRBD1,CASTTKRGTDNEQFF,TGTGCCAGTACTACCAAAAGAGGGACAGACAATGAGCAGTTCTTC
NA,TRBV24-1,TRBJ2-3,NA,CATSETNTDTQYF,TGTGCCACCAGTGAAACTAACACAGATACGCAGTATTTT
NA,TRBV5-1,TRBJ2-5,NA,CASSLFGGQETQYF,TGCGCCAGCAGCTTGTTCGGGGGGCAGGAGACCCAGTACTTC
NA,TRBV30,TRBJ2-1,TRBD2,CAWSRGLAVDGEQFF,TGTGCCTGGAGTCGGGGACTAGCGGTGGATGGTGAGCAGTTCTTC